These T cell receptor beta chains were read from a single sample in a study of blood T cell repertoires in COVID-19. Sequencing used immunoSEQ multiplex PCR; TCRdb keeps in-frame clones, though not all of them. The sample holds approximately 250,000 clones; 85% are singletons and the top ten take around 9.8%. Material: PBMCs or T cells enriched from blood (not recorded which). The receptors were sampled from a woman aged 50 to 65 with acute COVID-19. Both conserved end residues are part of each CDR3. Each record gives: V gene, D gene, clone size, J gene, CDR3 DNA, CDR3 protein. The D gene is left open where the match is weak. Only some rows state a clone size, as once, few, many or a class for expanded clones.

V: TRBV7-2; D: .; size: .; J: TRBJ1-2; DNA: TGTGCCAGCAGCTTAGAGACGGGGGGCGCCGGCTACACCTTC; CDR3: CASSLETGGAGYTF
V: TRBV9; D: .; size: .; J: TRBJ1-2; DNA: TGTGCCAGCAGCCCCGTAGGGGCAGGAGCTGTCTATGGCTACACCTTC; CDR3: CASSPVGAGAVYGYTF
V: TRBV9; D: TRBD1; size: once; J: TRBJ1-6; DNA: TGTGCCAGCAGCGGAATTGGGACAGGGGAGTCACCCCTCCACTTT; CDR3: CASSGIGTGESPLHF
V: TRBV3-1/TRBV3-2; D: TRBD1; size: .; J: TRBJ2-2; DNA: TGTGCCAGCAGCCTTGCGGGACAGGGGACCGGGGAGCTGTTTTTT; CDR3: CASSLAGQGTGELFF
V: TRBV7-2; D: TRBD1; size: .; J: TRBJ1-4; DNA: TGTGCCAGCAGCTCAGGGGACAGGCGAAGGGAAAAACTGTTTTTT; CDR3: CASSSGDRRREKLFF
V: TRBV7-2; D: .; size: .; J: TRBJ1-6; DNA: TGTGCCAGCCAACCCGGGGGTTTGTATAATTCACCCCTCCACTTT; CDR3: CASQPGGLYNSPLHF
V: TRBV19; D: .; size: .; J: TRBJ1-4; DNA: TGTGCCAGTAGTACGACAGGTCAATTTGAAAAACTGTTTTTT; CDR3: CASSTTGQFEKLFF
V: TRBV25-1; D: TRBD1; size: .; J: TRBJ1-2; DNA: TGTGCCAGCAGTAGAGGGACAGGGGGCTTTGGCTACACCTTC; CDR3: CASSRGTGGFGYTF
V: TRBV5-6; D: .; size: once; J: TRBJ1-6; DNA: TGTGCCAGCAGCTTGGCTGGAGGATTGAACTCACCCCTCCACTTT; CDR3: CASSLAGGLNSPLHF
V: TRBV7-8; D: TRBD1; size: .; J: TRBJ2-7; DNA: TGTGCCAGCAGCTTCGACAGGGCATACGAGCAGTACTTC; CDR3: CASSFDRAYEQYF
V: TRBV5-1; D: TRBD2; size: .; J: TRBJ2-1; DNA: TGCGCCAGCAGCTTGAGGCGGACTAGCGGGGGGCCATACAATGAGCAGTTCTTC; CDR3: CASSLRRTSGGPYNEQFF
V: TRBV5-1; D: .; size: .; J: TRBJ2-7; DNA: TGCGCCAGCAGCTTAGACTCCACCTCCTACGAGCAGTACTTC; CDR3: CASSLDSTSYEQYF
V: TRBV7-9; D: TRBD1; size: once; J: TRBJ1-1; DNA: TGTGCCAGCAGCCTCTTGACAGGGGGCGCGGGGACTGAAGCTTTCTTT; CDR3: CASSLLTGGAGTEAFF
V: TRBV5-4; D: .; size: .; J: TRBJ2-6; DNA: TGTGCCAGCAGCAATAGCTCTGGGGCCAACGTCCTGACTTTC; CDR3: CASSNSSGANVLTF
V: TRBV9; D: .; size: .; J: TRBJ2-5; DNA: TGTGCCAGCAGCGAGACAGGTTCCCAAGAGACCCAGTACTTC; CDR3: CASSETGSQETQYF
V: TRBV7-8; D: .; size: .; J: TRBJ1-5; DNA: TGTGCCAGCAGCCTCCTCGGACGGGGAAGCAATCAGCCCCAGCATTTT; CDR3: CASSLLGRGSNQPQHF
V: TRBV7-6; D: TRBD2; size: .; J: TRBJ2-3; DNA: TGTGCCAGCAGCTTAGAATGGGGGGGGGAAACAGATACGCAGTATTTT; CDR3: CASSLEWGGETDTQYF
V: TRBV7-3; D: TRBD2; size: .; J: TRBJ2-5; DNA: TGTGCCAGCAGCTCTTCCCCGGGACTAGCGGGAGAGACCCAGTACTTC; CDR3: CASSSSPGLAGETQYF
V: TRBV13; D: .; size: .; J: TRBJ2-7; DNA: TGTGCCAGCAGCCCGGTCAGGGCTGCCCCCTACGAGCAGTACTTC; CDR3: CASSPVRAAPYEQYF
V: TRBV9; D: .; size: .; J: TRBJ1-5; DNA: TGTGCCAGCAGCGTAGACGGGTATAGCAATCAGCCCCAGCATTTT; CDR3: CASSVDGYSNQPQHF
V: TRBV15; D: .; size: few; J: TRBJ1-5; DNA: TGTGCCACCAGCAGAGTTGCAGGGGCCGGAGGTCAGCCCCAGCATTTT; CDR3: CATSRVAGAGGQPQHF
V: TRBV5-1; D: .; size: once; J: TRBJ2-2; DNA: TGCGCCAGCAGCTTGATTGCTGGGCAGGACACCGGGGAGCTGTTTTTT; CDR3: CASSLIAGQDTGELFF
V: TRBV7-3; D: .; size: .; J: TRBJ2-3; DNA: TGTGCCAGCAGCCTATCAACGGGAGATACGCAGTATTTT; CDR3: CASSLSTGDTQYF
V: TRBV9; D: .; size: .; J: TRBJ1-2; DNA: TGTGCCAGCAGCGTTGAGTCGCCTAACTATGGCTACACCTTC; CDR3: CASSVESPNYGYTF
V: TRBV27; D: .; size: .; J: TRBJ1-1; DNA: TGTGCCAGCAGTTTAGGGGAGGCCACTGAAGCTTTCTTT; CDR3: CASSLGEATEAFF
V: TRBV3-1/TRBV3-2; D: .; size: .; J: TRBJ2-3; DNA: TGTGCCAGCAGCCAAGAAGGAGCGGAAAGCACAGATACGCAGTATTTT; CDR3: CASSQEGAESTDTQYF
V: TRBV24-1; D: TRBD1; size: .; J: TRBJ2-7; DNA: TGTGCCACCAGTGTCGGACAGGGGACCTACGAGCAGTACTTC; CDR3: CATSVGQGTYEQYF
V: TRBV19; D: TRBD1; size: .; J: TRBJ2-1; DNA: TGTGCCAGTAGTAGGCAGACAGGGGCCTACAATGAGCAGTTCTTC; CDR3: CASSRQTGAYNEQFF
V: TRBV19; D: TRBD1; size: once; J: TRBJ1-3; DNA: TGTGCCAGTATCGGACAGGGCGGACTCAGCTCTGGAAACACCATATATTTT; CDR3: CASIGQGGLSSGNTIYF
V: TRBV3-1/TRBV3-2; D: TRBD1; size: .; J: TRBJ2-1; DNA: TGTGCCAGCAGCCACCTGACAGGGGGCCTTTATGAGCAGTTCTTC; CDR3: CASSHLTGGLYEQFF
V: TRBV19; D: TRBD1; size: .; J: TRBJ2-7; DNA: TGTGCCAGTAGTAGACAGGGGTTTTCCTACGAGCAGTACTTC; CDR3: CASSRQGFSYEQYF
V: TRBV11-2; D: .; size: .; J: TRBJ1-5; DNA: TGTGCCAGCAGCTTAGTGGCGGGGCATAGCAATCAGCCCCAGCATTTT; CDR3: CASSLVAGHSNQPQHF
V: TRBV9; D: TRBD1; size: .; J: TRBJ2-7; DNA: TGTGCCAGCAGCGTAGCTCCCTCGACAGGGGGATCCTACGAGCAGTACTTC; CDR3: CASSVAPSTGGSYEQYF
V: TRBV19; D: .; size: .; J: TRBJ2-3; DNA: TGTGCCAGTAAAACCCCAGGGGCTGGCACAGATACGCAGTATTTT; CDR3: CASKTPGAGTDTQYF
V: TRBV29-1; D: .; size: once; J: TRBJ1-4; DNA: TGCAGCGTAGCCTCCCGTATAGGACAGAGAGGTGAAAAACTGTTTTTT; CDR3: CSVASRIGQRGEKLFF
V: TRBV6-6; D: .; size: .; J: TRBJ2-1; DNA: TGTGCCAGCAGTTACAGCCTGCATGCTAACAATGAGCAGTTCTTC; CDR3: CASSYSLHANNEQFF
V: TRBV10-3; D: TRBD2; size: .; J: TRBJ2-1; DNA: TGTGCCATCAGTGAGTCCGGGACTAACTACAATGAGCAGTTCTTC; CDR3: CAISESGTNYNEQFF
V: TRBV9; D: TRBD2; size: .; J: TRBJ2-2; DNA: TGTGCCAGCAGCGCAACCGGGACTAGGGGCAGTAAGAACACCGGGGAGCTGTTTTTT; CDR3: CASSATGTRGSKNTGELFF
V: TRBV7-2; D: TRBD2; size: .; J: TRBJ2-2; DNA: TGTGCCAGCAGCACCAGGACTAGCCCCGACACCGGGGAGCTGTTTTTT; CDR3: CASSTRTSPDTGELFF
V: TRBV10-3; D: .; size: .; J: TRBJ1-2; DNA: TGTGCCATCAGTGAGTCCCTTAACTATGGCTACACCTTC; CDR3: CAISESLNYGYTF
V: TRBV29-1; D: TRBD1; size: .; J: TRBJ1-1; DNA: TGCAGCGCCTTATGGGACAGGGAAGACACTGAAGCTTTCTTT; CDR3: CSALWDREDTEAFF
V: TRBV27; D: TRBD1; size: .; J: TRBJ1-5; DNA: TGTGCCAGCAGTTTATCACAGGGGAATCAGCCCCAGCATTTT; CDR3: CASSLSQGNQPQHF
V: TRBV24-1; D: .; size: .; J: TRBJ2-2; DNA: TGTGCCACCAGCGACATCTCGAACACCGGGGAGCTGTTTTTT; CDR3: CATSDISNTGELFF
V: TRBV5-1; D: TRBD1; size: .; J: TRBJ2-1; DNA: TGCGCCAGCAGCGTACCATTGACAGGGGCCCACAATGAGCAGTTCTTC; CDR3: CASSVPLTGAHNEQFF
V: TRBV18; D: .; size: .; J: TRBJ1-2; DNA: TGTGCCAGCTCACTAGAAAACTATGGCTACACCTTC; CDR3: CASSLENYGYTF
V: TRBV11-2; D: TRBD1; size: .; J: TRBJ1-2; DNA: TGTGCCAGCAGCCCCGGACAGGGGGCGTATGGCTACACCTTC; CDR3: CASSPGQGAYGYTF
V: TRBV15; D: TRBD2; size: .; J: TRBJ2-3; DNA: TGTGCCACCAGCCTAATTCCTAGCGGGGTTAGCACAGATACGCAGTATTTT; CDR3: CATSLIPSGVSTDTQYF
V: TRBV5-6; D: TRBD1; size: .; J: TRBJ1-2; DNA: TGTGCCAGCAGCCCGGGACAGGGTGCCTATGGCTACACCTTC; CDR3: CASSPGQGAYGYTF
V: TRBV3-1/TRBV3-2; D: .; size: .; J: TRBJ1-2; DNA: TGTGCCAGCAGCCCCCCCTTAGCTAACTATGGCTACACCTTC; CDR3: CASSPPLANYGYTF
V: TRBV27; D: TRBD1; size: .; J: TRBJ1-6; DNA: TGTGCCAGCAGTAACCGACAGGGGCCTTCACCCCTCCACTTT; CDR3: CASSNRQGPSPLHF
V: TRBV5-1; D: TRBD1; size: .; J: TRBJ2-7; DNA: TGCGCCAGCAGCTTCGGGACAGGGGGCTACGAGCAGTACTTC; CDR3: CASSFGTGGYEQYF
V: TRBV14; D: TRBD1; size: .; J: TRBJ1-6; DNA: TGTGCCAGCAGCCAAAGGACAGGGGTTTATAATTCACCCCTCCACTTT; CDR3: CASSQRTGVYNSPLHF
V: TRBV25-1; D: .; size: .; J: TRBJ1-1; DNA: TGTGCCAGCAGTGAACTAGACGGAGGCACTGAAGCTTTCTTT; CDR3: CASSELDGGTEAFF